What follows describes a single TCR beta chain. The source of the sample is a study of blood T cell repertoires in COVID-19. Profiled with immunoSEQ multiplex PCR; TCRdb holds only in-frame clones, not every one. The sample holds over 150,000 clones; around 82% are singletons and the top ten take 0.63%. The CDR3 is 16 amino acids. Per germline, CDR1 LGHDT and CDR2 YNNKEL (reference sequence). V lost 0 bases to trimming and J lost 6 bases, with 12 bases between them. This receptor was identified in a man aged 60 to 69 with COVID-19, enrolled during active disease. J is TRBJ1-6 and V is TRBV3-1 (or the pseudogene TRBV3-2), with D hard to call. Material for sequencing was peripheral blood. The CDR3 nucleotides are TGTGCCAGCAGCCAAGATCGCGGCCCGAGTAATTCACCCCTCCACTTT. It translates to CASSQDRGPSNSPLHF.